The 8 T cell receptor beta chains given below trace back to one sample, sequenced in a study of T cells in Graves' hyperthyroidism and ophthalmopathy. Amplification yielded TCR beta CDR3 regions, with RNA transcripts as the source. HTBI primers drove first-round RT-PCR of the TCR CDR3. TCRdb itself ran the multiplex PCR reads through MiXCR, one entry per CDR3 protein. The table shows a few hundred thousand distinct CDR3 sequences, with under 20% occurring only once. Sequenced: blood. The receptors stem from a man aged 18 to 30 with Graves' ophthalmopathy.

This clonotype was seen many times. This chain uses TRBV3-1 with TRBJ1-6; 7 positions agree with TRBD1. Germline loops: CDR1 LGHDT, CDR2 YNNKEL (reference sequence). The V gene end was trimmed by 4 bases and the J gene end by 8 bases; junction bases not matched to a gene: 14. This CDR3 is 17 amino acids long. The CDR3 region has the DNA TGTGCCAGCAGCCGAAGACACAGGGGTTATAGGGATTCACCCCTCCACTTT. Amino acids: CASSRRHRGYRDSPLHF.

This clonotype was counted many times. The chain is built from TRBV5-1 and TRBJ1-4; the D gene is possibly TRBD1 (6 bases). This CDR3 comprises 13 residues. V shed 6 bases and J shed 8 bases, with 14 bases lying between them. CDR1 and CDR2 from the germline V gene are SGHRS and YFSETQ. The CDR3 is CASNNGTREKLFF. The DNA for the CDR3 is TGCGCCAGCAACAACGGGACACGCGAAAAACTGTTTTTT.

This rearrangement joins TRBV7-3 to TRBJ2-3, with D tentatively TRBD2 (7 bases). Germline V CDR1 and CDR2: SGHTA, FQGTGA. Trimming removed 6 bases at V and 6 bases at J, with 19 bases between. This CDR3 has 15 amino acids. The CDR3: CASRATGGWLDTQYF. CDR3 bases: TGTGCCAGCAGGGCCACGGGGGGCTGGTTGGATACGCAGTATTTT.

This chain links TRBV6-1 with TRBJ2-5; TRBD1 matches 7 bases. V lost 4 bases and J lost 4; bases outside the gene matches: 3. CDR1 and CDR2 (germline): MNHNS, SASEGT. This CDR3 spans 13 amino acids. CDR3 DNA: TGTGCCAGCAGTGGACAGGGAATAGAGACCCAGTACTTC. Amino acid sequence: CASSGQGIETQYF.

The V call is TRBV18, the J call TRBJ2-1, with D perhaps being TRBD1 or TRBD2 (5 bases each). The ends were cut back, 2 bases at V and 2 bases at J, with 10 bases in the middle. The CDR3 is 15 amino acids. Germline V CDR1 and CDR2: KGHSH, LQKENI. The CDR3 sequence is CASSPERGTYNEQFF. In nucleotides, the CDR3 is TGTGCCAGCTCACCAGAGAGGGGAACCTACAATGAGCAGTTCTTC.

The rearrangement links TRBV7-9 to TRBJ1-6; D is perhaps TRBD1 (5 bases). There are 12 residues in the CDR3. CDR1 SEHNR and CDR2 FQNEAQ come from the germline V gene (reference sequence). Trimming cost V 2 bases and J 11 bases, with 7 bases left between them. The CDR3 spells CASSLQGTPLHF. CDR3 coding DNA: TGTGCCAGCAGCTTACAGGGAACACCCCTCCACTTT.

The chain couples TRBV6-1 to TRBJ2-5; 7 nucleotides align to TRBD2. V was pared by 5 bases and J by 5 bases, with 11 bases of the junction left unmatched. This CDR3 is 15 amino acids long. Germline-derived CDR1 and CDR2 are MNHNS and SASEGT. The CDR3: CASSSPGRVRETQYF. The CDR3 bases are TGTGCCAGCAGTTCCCCGGGGAGGGTGAGGGAGACCCAGTACTTC.

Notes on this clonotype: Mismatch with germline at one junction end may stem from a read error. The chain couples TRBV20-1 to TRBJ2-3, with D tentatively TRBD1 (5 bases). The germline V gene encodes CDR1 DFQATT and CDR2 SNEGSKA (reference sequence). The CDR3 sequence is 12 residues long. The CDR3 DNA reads TGCAGTGCCATTCTAAACACAGGTACGCAGTATTTT. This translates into CSAILNTGTQYF.